A selection of T cell receptor beta chains follows, all from one sample in a study of blood T cell repertoires in COVID-19. This table comes from immunoSEQ multiplex PCR, and its TCRdb copy is limited to in-frame clones, with some not included. Here the sample spans 250,000 to 400,000 clones, about 87% being singletons. The material sequenced was peripheral blood. Receptor source: a woman aged 30 to 39 with COVID-19, enrolled during active disease. Both conserved end residues are part of each CDR3. Each record gives: D gene, J gene, clone size, V gene, CDR3 protein, CDR3 DNA. D genes are given only for firm matches. A row's size may be missing; if present it is once, few, many or a size class.

>NA|TRBJ2-1|NA|TRBV19
CATGRALGDEQFF
TGTGCCACCGGCAGGGCTCTAGGGGATGAGCAGTTCTTC
>TRBD1|TRBJ2-1|NA|TRBV7-2
CASSLGGTGGVEQFF
TGTGCCAGCAGCTTAGGGGGGACAGGGGGTGTTGAGCAGTTCTTC
>NA|TRBJ1-2|NA|TRBV9
CASSQTDSFYGYTF
TGTGCCAGCAGCCAAACAGACAGTTTCTATGGCTACACCTTC
>NA|TRBJ2-2|NA|TRBV10-1
CASSIYRGTDTGELFF
TGCGCCAGCAGTATCTATAGGGGGACGGACACCGGGGAGCTGTTTTTT
>NA|TRBJ1-2|NA|TRBV6-5
CASLWGDYGYGYTF
TGTGCCAGTCTCTGGGGGGACTATGGGTATGGCTACACCTTC
>TRBD2|TRBJ2-2|NA|TRBV18
CASSPGIAGRGTGELFF
TGTGCCAGCTCACCAGGAATAGCGGGACGTGGAACCGGGGAGCTGTTTTTT
>NA|TRBJ1-1|NA|TRBV4-2
CASSPGGGLITEAFF
TGTGCCAGCAGCCCGGGAGGGGGTTTAATCACTGAAGCTTTCTTT
>TRBD1|TRBJ1-4|NA|TRBV6-1
CASSELGQGGEKLFF
TGTGCCAGCAGTGAACTCGGTCAGGGGGGAGAAAAACTGTTTTTT
>TRBD1|TRBJ2-3|NA|TRBV19
CASSTRDRYTDTQYF
TGTGCCAGTAGTACGAGGGACAGGTACACAGATACGCAGTATTTT
>NA|TRBJ1-3|NA|TRBV4-1
CASSQDPAAYSGNTIYF
TGCGCCAGCAGCCAAGATCCGGCGGCTTACTCTGGAAACACCATATATTTT
>TRBD1|TRBJ2-1|NA|TRBV7-2
CASSLVGTGGNEQFF
TGTGCCAGCAGCTTAGTCGGGACAGGGGGGAATGAGCAGTTCTTC
>NA|TRBJ1-2|NA|TRBV7-6
CASSLALYGGGYGYTF
TGTGCCAGCAGCTTAGCCCTCTACGGGGGTGGCTATGGCTACACCTTC
>NA|TRBJ2-1|once|TRBV7-8
CASSLTRAVSYNEQFF
TGTGCCAGCAGCTTAACTAGGGCAGTCTCCTACAATGAGCAGTTCTTC
>TRBD1|TRBJ1-1|few|TRBV4-1
CASSLQGAAGAFF
TGCGCCAGCAGCCTTCAGGGGGCGGCAGGAGCTTTCTTT
>NA|TRBJ1-2|NA|TRBV19
CASWTAYGYTF
TGTGCCAGCTGGACAGCCTATGGCTACACCTTC
>NA|TRBJ2-2|NA|TRBV7-2
CASTTFSGVGTGELFF
TGTGCCAGCACCACCTTCTCGGGGGTGGGAACCGGGGAGCTGTTTTTT
>TRBD2|TRBJ2-5|NA|TRBV10-2
CASSESRLAGGLRGETQYF
TGCGCCAGCAGTGAGTCACGACTAGCGGGGGGGCTTCGAGGAGAGACCCAGTACTTC
>NA|TRBJ1-5|NA|TRBV19
CASSIGQFYSNQPQHF
TGTGCCAGTAGTATAGGACAGTTCTATAGCAATCAGCCCCAGCATTTT
>TRBD2|TRBJ2-1|NA|TRBV13
CASSPRLAGAPLYEQFF
TGTGCCAGCAGCCCCCGACTAGCGGGGGCCCCTTTGTATGAGCAGTTCTTC
>NA|TRBJ2-2|NA|TRBV14
CASSQSGAWTGELFF
TGTGCCAGCAGCCAAAGTGGGGCTTGGACCGGGGAGCTGTTTTTT
>NA|TRBJ1-1|NA|TRBV11-3
CASSLGSEGTEAFF
TGTGCCAGCAGCTTAGGATCAGAGGGAACTGAAGCTTTCTTT
>TRBD1|TRBJ2-2|NA|TRBV11-3
CASSPRQGLNTGELFF
TGTGCCAGCAGCCCGAGACAGGGCTTGAACACCGGGGAGCTGTTTTTT
>TRBD1|TRBJ1-2|NA|TRBV14
CASSTHSDRVRGYTF
TGTGCCAGCAGCACGCATTCGGACAGGGTGCGTGGCTACACCTTC
>NA|TRBJ1-3|NA|TRBV15
CATSGYSGNTIYF
TGTGCCACCTCCGGTTACTCTGGAAACACCATATATTTT
>NA|TRBJ2-5|NA|TRBV12-5
CASAMTGDLETQYF
TGTGCTAGTGCCATGACAGGAGATCTAGAGACCCAGTACTTC
>NA|TRBJ1-2|NA|TRBV28
CASSFDSDYGYTF
TGTGCCAGCAGCTTTGACAGTGACTATGGCTACACCTTC
>TRBD1|TRBJ1-1|NA|TRBV12-3/TRBV12-4
CASSTGTGGRAFF
TGTGCCAGCAGCACGGGGACAGGGGGCCGGGCTTTCTTT
>NA|TRBJ2-2|NA|TRBV2
CASSPVVNTGELFF
TGTGCCAGCAGTCCCGTTGTGAACACCGGGGAGCTGTTTTTT
>TRBD1|TRBJ1-6|NA|TRBV2
CASSDQQGNSPLHF
TGTGCCAGCAGTGATCAACAGGGGAATTCACCCCTCCACTTT
>TRBD2|TRBJ2-2|NA|TRBV14
CASSQRTSVANTGELFF
TGTGCCAGCAGCCAAAGGACTAGCGTCGCGAACACCGGGGAGCTGTTTTTT
>NA|TRBJ1-5|NA|TRBV6-5
CASSRGPNQPQHF
TGTGCCAGCAGCCGAGGGCCCAATCAGCCCCAGCATTTT
>NA|TRBJ1-3|NA|TRBV12-3/TRBV12-4
CASSSSGVAIYF
TGTGCCAGCAGTTCCTCCGGAGTCGCCATATATTTT
>TRBD1|TRBJ1-2|NA|TRBV5-4
CASSLPGTGGYTF
TGTGCCAGCAGCCTCCCCGGGACAGGCGGCTACACCTTC
>NA|TRBJ1-5|NA|TRBV28
CASSLSQGWVNQPQHF
TGTGCCAGCAGTTTAAGCCAGGGGTGGGTCAATCAGCCCCAGCATTTT
>TRBD1|TRBJ2-6|NA|TRBV2
CASRWTGVGANVLTF
TGTGCCAGCAGATGGACAGGGGTTGGGGCCAACGTCCTGACTTTC